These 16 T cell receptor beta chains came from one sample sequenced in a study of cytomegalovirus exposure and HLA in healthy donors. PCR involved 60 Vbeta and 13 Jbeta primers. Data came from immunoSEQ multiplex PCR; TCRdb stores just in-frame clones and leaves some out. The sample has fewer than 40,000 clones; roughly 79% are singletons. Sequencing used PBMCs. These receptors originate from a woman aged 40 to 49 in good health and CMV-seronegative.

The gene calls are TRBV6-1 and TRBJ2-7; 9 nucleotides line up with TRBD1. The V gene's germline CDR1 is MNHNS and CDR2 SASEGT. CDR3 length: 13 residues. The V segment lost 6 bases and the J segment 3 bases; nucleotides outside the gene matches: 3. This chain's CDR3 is CASRQGAGYEQYF. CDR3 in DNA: TGTGCCAGCAGACAGGGGGCGGGCTACGAGCAGTACTTC.

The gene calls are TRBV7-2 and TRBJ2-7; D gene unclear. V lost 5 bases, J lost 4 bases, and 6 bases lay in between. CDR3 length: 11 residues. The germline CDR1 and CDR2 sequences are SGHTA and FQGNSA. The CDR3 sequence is CASSPSYEQYF. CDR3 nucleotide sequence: TGTGCCAGCAGCCCCTCGTACGAGCAGTACTTC.

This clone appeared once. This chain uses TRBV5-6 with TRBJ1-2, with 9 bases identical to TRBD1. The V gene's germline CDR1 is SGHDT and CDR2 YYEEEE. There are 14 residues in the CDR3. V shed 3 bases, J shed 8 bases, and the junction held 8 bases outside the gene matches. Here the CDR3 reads CASSSPGTGRGYTF. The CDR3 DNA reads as TGTGCCAGCAGCTCCCCAGGGACAGGGAGAGGCTACACCTTC.

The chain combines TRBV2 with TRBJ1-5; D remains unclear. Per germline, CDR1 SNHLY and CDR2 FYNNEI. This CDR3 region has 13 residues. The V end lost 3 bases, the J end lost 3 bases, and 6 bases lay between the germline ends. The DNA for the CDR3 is TGTGCCAGCAGTGACGAGGTCAATCAGCCCCAGCATTTT. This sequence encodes CASSDEVNQPQHF. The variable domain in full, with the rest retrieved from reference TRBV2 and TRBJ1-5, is EPEVTQTPSHQVTQMGQEVILRCVPISNHLYFYWYRQILGQKVEFLVSFYNNEISEKSEIFDDQFSVERPDGSNFTLKIRSTKLEDSAMYFCASSDEVNQPQHFGDGTRLSIL.

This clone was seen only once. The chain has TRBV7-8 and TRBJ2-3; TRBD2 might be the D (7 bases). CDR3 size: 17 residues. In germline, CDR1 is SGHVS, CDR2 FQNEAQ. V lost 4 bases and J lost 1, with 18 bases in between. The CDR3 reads CASSSDRSREGTDTQYF. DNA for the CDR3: TGTGCCAGCAGCTCAGACAGGTCCCGGGAGGGCACAGATACGCAGTATTTT.

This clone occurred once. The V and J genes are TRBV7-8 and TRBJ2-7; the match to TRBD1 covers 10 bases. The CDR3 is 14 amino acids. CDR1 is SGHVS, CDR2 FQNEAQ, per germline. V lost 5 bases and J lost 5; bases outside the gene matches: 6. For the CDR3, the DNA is TGTGCCAGCAGCACTCGGGACAGGGGCCACGAGCAGTACGTC. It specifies CASSTRDRGHEQYV.

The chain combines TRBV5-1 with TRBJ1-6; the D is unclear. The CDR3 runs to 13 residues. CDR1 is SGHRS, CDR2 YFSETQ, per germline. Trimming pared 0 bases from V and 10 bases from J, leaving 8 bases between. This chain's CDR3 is CASSLGANSPLHF. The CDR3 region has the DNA TGCGCCAGCAGCTTGGGGGCGAACTCACCCCTCCACTTT. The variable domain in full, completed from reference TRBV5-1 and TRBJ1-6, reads KAGVTQTPRYLIKTRGQQVTLSCSPISGHRSVSWYQQTPGQGLQFLFEYFSETQRNKGNFPGRFSGRQFSNSRSEMNVSTLELGDSALYLCASSLGANSPLHFGNGTRLTVT.

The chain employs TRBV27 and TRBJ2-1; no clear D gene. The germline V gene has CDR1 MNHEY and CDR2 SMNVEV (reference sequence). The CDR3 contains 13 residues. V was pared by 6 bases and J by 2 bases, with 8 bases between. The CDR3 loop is CASSHTAYNEQFF. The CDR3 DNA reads TGTGCCAGCAGCCATACAGCCTACAATGAGCAGTTCTTC.

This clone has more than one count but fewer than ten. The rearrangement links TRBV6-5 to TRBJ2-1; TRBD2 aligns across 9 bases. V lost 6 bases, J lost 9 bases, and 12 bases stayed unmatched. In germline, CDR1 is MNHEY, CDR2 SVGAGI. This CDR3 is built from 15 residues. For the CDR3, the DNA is TGTGCCAGCAGGCCCACCGGGACTAGCAGCGGTGAGCAGTTCTTC. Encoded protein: CASRPTGTSSGEQFF.

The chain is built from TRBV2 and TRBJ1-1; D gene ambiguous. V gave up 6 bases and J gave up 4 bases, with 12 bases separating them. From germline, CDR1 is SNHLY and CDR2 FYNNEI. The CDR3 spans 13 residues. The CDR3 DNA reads TGTGCCAGCAGGTCGGAATCGGGCACTGAAGCTTTCTTT. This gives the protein CASRSESGTEAFF. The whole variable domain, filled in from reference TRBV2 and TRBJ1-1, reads EPEVTQTPSHQVTQMGQEVILRCVPISNHLYFYWYRQILGQKVEFLVSFYNNEISEKSEIFDDQFSVERPDGSNFTLKIRSTKLEDSAMYFCASRSESGTEAFFGQGTRLTVV.

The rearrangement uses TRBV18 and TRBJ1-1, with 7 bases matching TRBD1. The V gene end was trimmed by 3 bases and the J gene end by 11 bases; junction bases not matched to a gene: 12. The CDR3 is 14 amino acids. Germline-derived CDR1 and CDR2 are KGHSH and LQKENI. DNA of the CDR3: TGTGCCAGCTCACCCGACAGGGAAGACGTGCGGGCTTTCTTT. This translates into CASSPDREDVRAFF.

DNA for the CDR3: TGTGCCAGCAGCCAAGCGGGGCGGGAGGACTATGGCTACACCTTC. It translates to CASSQAGREDYGYTF. V usage is TRBV4-2 and J usage is TRBJ1-2; a possible D gene is TRBD1 (5 bases). Trimming left V 1 base short and J 3 bases short, with 12 bases between. CDR1 and CDR2 from the germline V gene are LGHNA and YNFKEQ. CDR3 length: 15 amino acids.

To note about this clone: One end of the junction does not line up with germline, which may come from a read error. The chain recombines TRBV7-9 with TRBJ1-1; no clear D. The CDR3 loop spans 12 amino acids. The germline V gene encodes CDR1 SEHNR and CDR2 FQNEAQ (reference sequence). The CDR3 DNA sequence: TGTTCCAGCAGCCGTATAAACACTGAAGCTTTCTTT. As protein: CSSSRINTEAFF. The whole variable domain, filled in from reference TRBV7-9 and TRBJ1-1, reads DTGVSQNPRHKITKRGQNVTFRCDPISEHNRLYWYRQTLGQGPEFLTYFQNEAQLEKSRLLSDRFSAERPKGSFSTLEIQRTEQGDSAMYLCSSSRINTEAFFGQGTRLTVV.

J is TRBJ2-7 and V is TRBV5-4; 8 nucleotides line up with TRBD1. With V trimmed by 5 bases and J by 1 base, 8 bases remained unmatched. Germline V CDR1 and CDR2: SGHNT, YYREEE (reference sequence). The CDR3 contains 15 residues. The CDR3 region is CASRIRDRTSYEQYV. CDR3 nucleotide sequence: TGTGCCAGCAGAATCCGGGACAGGACTTCCTACGAGCAGTACGTC.

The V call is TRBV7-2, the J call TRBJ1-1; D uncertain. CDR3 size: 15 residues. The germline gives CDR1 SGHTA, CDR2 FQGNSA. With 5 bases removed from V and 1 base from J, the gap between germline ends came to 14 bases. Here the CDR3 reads CASSPRGGRNTEAFF. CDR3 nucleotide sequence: TGTGCCAGCAGCCCCCGCGGAGGGCGGAACACTGAAGCTTTCTTT.

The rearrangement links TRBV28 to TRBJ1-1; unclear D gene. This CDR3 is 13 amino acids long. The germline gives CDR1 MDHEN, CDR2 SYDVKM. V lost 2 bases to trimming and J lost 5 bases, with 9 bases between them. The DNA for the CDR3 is TGTGCCAGCAGTTTACTCGAGCCTACTGAAGCTTTCTTT. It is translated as CASSLLEPTEAFF.